This T cell receptor beta chain was sequenced in a study of blood T cell repertoires in COVID-19. Study-wide background: The United States, Italy and Spain provided the acute and convalescent COVID-19 samples.

This CDR3 comprises 11 residues. CDR1 and CDR2 from the germline V gene are MGHDK and SYGVNS. Trimming took off 1 base at V and 12 bases at J, with 10 bases between the two ends. Generated by immunoSEQ multiplex PCR, the TCRdb table keeps only in-frame clones and is missing some. Among about 66,000 clones listed, about 90% were seen once. The receptor's source is a human donor in a cohort sampled during active COVID-19. This sequence joins TRBV25-1 and TRBJ2-7; no clear D gene. The sample taken for sequencing was peripheral blood. The CDR3 here is CASSEFYRGYF. Written as DNA, the CDR3 is TGTGCCAGCAGTGAATTCTACCGAGGGTACTTC.